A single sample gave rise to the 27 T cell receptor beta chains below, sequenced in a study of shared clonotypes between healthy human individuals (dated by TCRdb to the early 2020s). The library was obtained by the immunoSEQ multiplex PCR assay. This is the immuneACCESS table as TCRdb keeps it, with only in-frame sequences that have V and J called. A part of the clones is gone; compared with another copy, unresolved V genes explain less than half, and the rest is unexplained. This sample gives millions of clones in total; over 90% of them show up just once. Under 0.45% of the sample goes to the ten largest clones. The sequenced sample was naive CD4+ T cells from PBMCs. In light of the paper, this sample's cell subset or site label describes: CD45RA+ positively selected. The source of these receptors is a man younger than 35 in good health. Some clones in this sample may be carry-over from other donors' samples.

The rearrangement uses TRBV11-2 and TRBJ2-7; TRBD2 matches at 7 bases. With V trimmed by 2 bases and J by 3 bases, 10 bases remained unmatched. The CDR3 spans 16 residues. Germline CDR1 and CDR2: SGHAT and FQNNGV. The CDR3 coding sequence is TGTGCCAGCAGCTTACTTATGGGACTACCAATCTACGAGCAGTACTTC. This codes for CASSLLMGLPIYEQYF.

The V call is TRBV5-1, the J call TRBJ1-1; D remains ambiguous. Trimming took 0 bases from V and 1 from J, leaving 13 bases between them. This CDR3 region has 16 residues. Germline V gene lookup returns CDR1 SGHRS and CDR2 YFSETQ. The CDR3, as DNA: TGCGCCAGCAGCTTGGTTCGGGGTCCCGCGAACACTGAAGCTTTCTTT. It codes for CASSLVRGPANTEAFF.

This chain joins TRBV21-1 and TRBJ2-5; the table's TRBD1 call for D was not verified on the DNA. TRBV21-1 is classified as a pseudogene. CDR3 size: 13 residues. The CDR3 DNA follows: TGTGCCAGACGACGAAGGGGGCGGGAGACCCAGTACTTC. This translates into CARRRRGRETQYF.

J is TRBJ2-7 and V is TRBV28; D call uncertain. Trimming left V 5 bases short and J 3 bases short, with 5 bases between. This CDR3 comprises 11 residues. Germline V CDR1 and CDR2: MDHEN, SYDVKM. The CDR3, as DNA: TGTGCCAGCAGTCAAAACTACGAGCAGTACTTC. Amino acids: CASSQNYEQYF.

The CDR3 sequence: CASSSWTGGREKLFF. DNA of the CDR3: TGTGCCAGCAGTTCTTGGACAGGGGGCCGTGAAAAACTGTTTTTT. The V and J genes are TRBV6-5 and TRBJ1-4; the match to TRBD1 covers 11 bases. There are 15 residues in the CDR3. The V gene end was trimmed by 4 bases and the J gene end by 7 bases; junction bases not matched to a gene: 5. Germline V gene sequence: CDR1 MNHEY, CDR2 SVGAGI.

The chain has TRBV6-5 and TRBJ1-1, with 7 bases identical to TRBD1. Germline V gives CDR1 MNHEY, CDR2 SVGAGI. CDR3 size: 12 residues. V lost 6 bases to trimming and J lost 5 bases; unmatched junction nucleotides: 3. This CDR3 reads CASRTGRTEAFF. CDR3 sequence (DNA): TGTGCCAGCAGGACAGGGAGGACTGAAGCTTTCTTT.

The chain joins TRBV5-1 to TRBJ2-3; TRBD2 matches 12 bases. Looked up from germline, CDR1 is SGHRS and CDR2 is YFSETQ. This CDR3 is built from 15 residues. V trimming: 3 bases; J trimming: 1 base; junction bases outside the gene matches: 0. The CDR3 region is CASSWTSGGTDTQYF. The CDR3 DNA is TGCGCCAGCAGCTGGACTAGCGGGGGCACAGATACGCAGTATTTT. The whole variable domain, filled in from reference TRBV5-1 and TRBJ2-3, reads KAGVTQTPRYLIKTRGQQVTLSCSPISGHRSVSWYQQTPGQGLQFLFEYFSETQRNKGNFPGRFSGRQFSNSRSEMNVSTLELGDSALYLCASSWTSGGTDTQYFGPGTRLTVL.

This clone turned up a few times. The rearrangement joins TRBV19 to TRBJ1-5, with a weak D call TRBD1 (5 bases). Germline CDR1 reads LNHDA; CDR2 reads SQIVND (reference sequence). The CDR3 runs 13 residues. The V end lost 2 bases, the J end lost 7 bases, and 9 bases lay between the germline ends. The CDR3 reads CASSIRGYQPQHF. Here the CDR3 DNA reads TGTGCCAGTAGTATACGGGGGTACCAGCCCCAGCATTTT.

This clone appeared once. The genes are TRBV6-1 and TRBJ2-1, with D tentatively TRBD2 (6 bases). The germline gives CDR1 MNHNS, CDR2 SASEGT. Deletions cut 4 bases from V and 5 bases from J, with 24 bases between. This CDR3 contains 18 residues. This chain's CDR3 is CASSGRRSGQWGHNEQFF. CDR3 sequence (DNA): TGTGCCAGCAGTGGGAGGAGAAGCGGGCAATGGGGACACAATGAGCAGTTCTTC.

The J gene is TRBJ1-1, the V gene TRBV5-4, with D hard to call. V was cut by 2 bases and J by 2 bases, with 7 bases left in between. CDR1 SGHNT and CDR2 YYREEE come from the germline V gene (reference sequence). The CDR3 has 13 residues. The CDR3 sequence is CASSFDGNTEAFF. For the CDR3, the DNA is TGTGCCAGCAGCTTTGACGGTAACACTGAAGCTTTCTTT. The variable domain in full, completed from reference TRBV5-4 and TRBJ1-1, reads ETGVTQSPTHLIKTRGQQVTLRCSSQSGHNTVSWYQQALGQGPQFIFQYYREEENGRGNFPPRFSGLQFPNYSSELNVNALELDDSALYLCASSFDGNTEAFFGQGTRLTVV.

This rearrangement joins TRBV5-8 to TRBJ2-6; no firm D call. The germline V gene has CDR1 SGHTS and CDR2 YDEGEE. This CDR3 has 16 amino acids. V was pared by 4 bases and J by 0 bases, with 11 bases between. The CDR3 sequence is CASSPGRLSGANVLTF. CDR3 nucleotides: TGTGCCAGCAGCCCAGGACGGCTCTCTGGGGCCAACGTCCTGACTTTC.

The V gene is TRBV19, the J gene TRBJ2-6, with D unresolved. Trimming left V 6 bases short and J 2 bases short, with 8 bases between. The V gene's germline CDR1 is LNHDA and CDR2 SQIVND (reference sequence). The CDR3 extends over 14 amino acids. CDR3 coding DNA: TGTGCCAGTAGCTGGGATCCTGGGGCCAACGTCCTGACTTTC. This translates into CASSWDPGANVLTF.

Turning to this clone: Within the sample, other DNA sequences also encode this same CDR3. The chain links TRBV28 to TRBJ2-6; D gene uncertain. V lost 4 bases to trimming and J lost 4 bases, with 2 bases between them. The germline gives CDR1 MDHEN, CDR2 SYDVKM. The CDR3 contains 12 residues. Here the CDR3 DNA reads TGTGCCAGCAGTTCCGGGGCCAACGTCCTGACTTTC. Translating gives CASSSGANVLTF.

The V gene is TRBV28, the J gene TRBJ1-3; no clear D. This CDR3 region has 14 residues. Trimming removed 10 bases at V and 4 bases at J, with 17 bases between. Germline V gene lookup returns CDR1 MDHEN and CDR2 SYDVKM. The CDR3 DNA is TGTGCCACGAACCCCCAGAGTGTGGGAAACACCATATATTTT. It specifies CATNPQSVGNTIYF.

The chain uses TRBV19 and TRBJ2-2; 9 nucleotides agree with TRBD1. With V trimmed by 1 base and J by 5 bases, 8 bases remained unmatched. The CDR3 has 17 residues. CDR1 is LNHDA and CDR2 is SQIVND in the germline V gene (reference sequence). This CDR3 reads CASSIVPGQGITGELFF. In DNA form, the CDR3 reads TGTGCCAGTAGTATAGTCCCGGGACAGGGAATTACCGGGGAGCTGTTTTTT.

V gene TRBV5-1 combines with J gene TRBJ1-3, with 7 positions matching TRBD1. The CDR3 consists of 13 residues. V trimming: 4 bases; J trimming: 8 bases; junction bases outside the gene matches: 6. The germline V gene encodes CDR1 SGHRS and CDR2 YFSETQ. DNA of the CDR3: TGCGCCAGCAGCCCTGGACAGGAGGACACCATATATTTT. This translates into CASSPGQEDTIYF.

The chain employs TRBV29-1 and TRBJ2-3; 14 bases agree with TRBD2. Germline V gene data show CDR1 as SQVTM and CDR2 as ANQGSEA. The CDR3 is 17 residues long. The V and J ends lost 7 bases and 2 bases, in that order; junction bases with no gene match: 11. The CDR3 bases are TGCAGCGCCCGACTAGCGGGAGGGCCTTGGACCACAGATACGCAGTATTTT. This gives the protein CSARLAGGPWTTDTQYF.

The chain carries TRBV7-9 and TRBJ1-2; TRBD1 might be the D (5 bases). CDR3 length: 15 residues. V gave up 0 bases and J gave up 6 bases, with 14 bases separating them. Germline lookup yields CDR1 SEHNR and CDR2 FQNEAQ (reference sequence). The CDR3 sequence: CASSLARGAEDGYTF. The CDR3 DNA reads TGTGCCAGCAGCTTAGCGCGTGGGGCAGAAGATGGCTACACCTTC.

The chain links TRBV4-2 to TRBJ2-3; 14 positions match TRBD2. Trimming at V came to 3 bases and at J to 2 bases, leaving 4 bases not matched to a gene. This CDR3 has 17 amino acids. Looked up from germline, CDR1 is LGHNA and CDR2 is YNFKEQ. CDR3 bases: TGTGCCAGCAGCCACCCGGGACTAGCGGGAGACACAGATACGCAGTATTTT. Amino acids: CASSHPGLAGDTDTQYF.

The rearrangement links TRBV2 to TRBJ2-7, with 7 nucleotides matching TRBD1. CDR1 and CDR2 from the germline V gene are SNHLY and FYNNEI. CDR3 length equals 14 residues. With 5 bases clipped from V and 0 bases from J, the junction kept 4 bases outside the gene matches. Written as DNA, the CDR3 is TGTGCCAGCAGTCGAAACAGGGGCTCCTACGAGCAGTACTTC. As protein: CASSRNRGSYEQYF.

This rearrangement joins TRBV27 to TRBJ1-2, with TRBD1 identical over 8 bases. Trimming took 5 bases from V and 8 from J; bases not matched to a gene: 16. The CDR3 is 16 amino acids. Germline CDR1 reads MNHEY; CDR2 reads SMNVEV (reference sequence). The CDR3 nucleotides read TGTGCCAGCAGTACCAGCCCGGACAGGGCAGGAGCCGGCTACACCTTC. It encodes CASSTSPDRAGAGYTF.

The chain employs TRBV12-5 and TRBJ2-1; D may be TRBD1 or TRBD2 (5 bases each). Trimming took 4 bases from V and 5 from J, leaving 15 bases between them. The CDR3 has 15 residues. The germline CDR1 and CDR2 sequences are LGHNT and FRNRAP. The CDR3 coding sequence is TGTGCTAGTGGTTGGGACGCGACTGCCGACAATGAGCAGTTCTTC. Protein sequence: CASGWDATADNEQFF.

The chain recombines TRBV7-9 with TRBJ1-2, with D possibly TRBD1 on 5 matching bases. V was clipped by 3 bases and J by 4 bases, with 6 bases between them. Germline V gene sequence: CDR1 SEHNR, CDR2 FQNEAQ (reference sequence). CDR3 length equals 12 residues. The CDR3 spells CASSLTAYGYTF. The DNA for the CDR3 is TGTGCCAGCAGCTTGACAGCCTATGGCTACACCTTC. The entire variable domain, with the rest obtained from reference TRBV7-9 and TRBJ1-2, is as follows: DTGVSQNPRHKITKRGQNVTFRCDPISEHNRLYWYRQTLGQGPEFLTYFQNEAQLEKSRLLSDRFSAERPKGSFSTLEIQRTEQGDSAMYLCASSLTAYGYTFGSGTRLTVV.

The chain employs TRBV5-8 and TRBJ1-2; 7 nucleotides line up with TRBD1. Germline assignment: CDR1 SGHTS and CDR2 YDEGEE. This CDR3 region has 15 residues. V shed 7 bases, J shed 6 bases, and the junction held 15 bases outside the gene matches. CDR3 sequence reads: CASSTGSVTLNGYTF. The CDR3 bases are TGTGCCAGCTCGACAGGGTCCGTTACCCTGAATGGCTACACCTTC.

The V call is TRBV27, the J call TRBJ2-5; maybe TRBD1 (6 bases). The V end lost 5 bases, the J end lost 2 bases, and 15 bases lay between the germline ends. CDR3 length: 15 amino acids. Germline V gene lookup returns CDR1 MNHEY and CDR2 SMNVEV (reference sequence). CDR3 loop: CASSPRQVQQETQYF. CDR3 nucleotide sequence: TGTGCCAGCAGTCCCCGACAGGTCCAGCAAGAGACCCAGTACTTC.

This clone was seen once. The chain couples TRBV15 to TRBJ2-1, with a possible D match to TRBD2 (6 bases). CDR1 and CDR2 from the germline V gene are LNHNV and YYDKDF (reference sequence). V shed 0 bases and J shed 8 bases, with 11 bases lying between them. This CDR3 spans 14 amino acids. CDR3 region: CATSRDSGEYEQFF. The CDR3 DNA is TGTGCCACCAGCAGAGATTCGGGGGAATATGAGCAGTTCTTC.

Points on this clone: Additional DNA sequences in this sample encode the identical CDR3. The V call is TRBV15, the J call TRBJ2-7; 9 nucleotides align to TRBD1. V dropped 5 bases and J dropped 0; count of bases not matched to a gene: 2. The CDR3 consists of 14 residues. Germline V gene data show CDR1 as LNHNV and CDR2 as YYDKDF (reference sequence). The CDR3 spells CATSRDRASYEQYF. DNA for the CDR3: TGTGCCACCAGCCGGGACAGGGCCTCCTACGAGCAGTACTTC.